Described below is a single TCR beta chain sequence and its context. Method: immunoSEQ multiplex PCR; TCRdb's copy keeps in-frame clones and lacks some. This table has about 38,000 clones, approximately 82% appearing once. The data were taken from a study of control samples from healthy donors and cancer patients. The CDR3 spans 13 residues. Losses at the gene ends were 8 bases for V and 4 bases for J; bases not matched to a gene: 5. Germline V gives CDR1 LGHNA, CDR2 YNFKEQ. The receptor was isolated from an older woman with lung cancer. This sequence joins TRBV4-2 and TRBJ1-1; 9 positions match TRBD1. Sequenced input: PBMCs. CDR3: CASGPDRGTEAFF. The DNA of the CDR3 is TGTGCCAGCGGACCGGACAGGGGCACTGAAGCTTTCTTT.